This passage covers 13 T cell receptor beta chains from one sample sequenced in a study of CD8 T cells in ankylosing spondylitis. The study, taken as a whole, reports: Several highly homologous variants made up a TCR beta motif, and this motif appeared characteristic of ankylosing spondylitis blood.

For these TCRs, the target antigens are not known. MiXCR was run by TCRdb on the 5' RACE reads, yielding one entry per CDR3 protein. The sample lists roughly 350,000 distinct CDR3 sequences, roughly 8% occurring once. The source material was blood, either unsorted or a sorted T cell fraction (not recorded which). These receptors all stem from a male donor with ankylosing spondylitis.

The chain has TRBV6-1 and TRBJ1-5; D is ambiguous. Germline assignment: CDR1 MNHNS and CDR2 SASEGT. The CDR3 length is 17 residues. V was cut by 6 bases and J by 7 bases, with 25 bases left in between. The CDR3 nucleotides read TGTGCCAGCAGCCCATCCTGGCAGAAAATAGCAAGCCAGCCCCAGCATTTT. Translating it yields CASSPSWQKIASQPQHF.

The chain employs TRBV28 and TRBJ1-1, with a possible D match to TRBD1 (6 bases). CDR3 length: 15 residues. From germline, CDR1 is MDHEN and CDR2 SYDVKM. Trimming took off 5 bases at V and 4 bases at J, with 17 bases between the two ends. The CDR3 sequence is CASSPYRAPGTEAFF. The CDR3 DNA sequence: TGTGCCAGCAGTCCCTACAGGGCGCCCGGCACTGAAGCTTTCTTT.

The sample holds a few counts of this clonotype. The chain recombines TRBV10-3 with TRBJ2-1, with 7 bases fitting TRBD1. The V gene end was trimmed by 9 bases and the J gene end by 6 bases; junction bases not matched to a gene: 11. Per the germline V gene, CDR1 is ENHRY and CDR2 is SYGVKD. CDR3 length equals 14 residues. The CDR3 DNA reads TGTGCCATTAAAACAGGGTGGGACAGCAATGAGCAGTTCTTC. This codes for CAIKTGWDSNEQFF.

This clonotype came up many times. The chain uses TRBV28 and TRBJ2-7, with unresolved D. V was shortened by 2 bases and J by 2 bases, with 7 bases between the two germline ends. The CDR3 is 13 residues long. Germline V gives CDR1 MDHEN, CDR2 SYDVKM. CDR3 amino acids: CASSLRQTYEQYF. The CDR3 DNA follows: TGTGCCAGCAGTTTAAGGCAGACCTACGAGCAGTACTTC.

This clonotype showed up many times. The chain uses TRBV6-5 and TRBJ1-5, with D possibly matching TRBD1 (5 bases). This CDR3 comprises 14 residues. Trimming took 2 bases from V and 5 from J, leaving 10 bases between them. Germline lookup yields CDR1 MNHEY and CDR2 SVGAGI. Here the CDR3 DNA reads TGTGCCAGCAGTTACGGGGGAGATGATCAGCCCCAGCATTTT. It translates to CASSYGGDDQPQHF.

V and J are TRBV29-1 and TRBJ2-1; D possibly corresponds to TRBD1 (5 bases). The V and J ends lost 4 bases and 0 bases respectively, with 10 bases between them. Germline loops: CDR1 SQVTM, CDR2 ANQGSEA. CDR3 size: 14 residues. CDR3 protein: CSVVGQGSYNEQFF. CDR3 coding DNA: TGCAGCGTTGTAGGGCAGGGCTCCTACAATGAGCAGTTCTTC.

The genes are TRBV3-1 and TRBJ2-3; D not resolved. Per germline, CDR1 LGHDT and CDR2 YNNKEL (reference sequence). This CDR3 is built from 12 residues. V shed 2 bases and J shed 4 bases, with 4 bases lying between them. The CDR3 DNA sequence: TGTGCCAGCAGCCAATCAGCAGATACGCAGTATTTT. Its protein is CASSQSADTQYF.

This clonotype was observed many times. The chain has TRBV7-8 and TRBJ1-4, with no clear D. V dropped 4 bases and J dropped 7 bases, with 13 bases sitting between them. The germline V gene has CDR1 SGHVS and CDR2 FQNEAQ. This CDR3 has 14 residues. Written as DNA, the CDR3 is TGTGCCAGCAGCTCAGGACCCATCGGTGAAAAACTGTTTTTT. Translated, it gives CASSSGPIGEKLFF.

This clonotype occurred many times. The gene calls are TRBV7-6 and TRBJ2-7, with no clear D. CDR1 is SGHVS, CDR2 FNYEAQ, per germline. Trimming removed 5 bases from V and 3 bases from J, with 8 bases in between. This CDR3 region has 12 residues. This CDR3 reads CASSPGFYEQYF. The CDR3 DNA reads TGTGCCAGCAGCCCCGGGTTCTACGAGCAGTACTTC.

This clonotype was observed a few times. CDR3: CASSFSRASGTNTGELFF. The CDR3 DNA reads as TGTGCCAGCTCCTTTTCACGTGCTAGCGGGACCAACACCGGGGAGCTGTTTTTT. The chain combines TRBV18 with TRBJ2-2; 9 bases line up with TRBD2. Trimming removed 6 bases from V and 2 bases from J; junction bases left unmatched: 13. Germline CDR1 is KGHSH and CDR2 is LQKENI. The CDR3 has 18 residues.

V usage is TRBV5-1 and J usage is TRBJ2-7, with 7 bases matching TRBD2. The trim removed 7 bases at V and 3 bases at J, leaving 13 bases unmatched. The CDR3 length is 15 residues. Germline CDR1 and CDR2: SGHRS and YFSETQ. The CDR3 DNA is TGCGCCAGCGGCCAAGGGAGCGGGGTCTTCTACGAGCAGTACTTC. It yields the protein CASGQGSGVFYEQYF.

This clonotype was counted many times. The chain links TRBV20-1 to TRBJ2-7; TRBD1 is a possible D gene (6 bases). Germline CDR1 DFQATT, CDR2 SNEGSKA (reference sequence). The CDR3 runs to 12 residues. The V end lost 3 bases, the J end lost 2 bases, and 8 bases lay between the germline ends. The CDR3 coding sequence is TGCAGTGCTAGGGACAGAGCCTACGAGCAGTACTTC. This codes for CSARDRAYEQYF.

This clonotype showed up just a few times. CDR3 DNA sequence: TGCAGTGCTAGAGATGTCGGGGGATCACGGGCAGATACGCAGTATTTT. It codes for CSARDVGGSRADTQYF. The chain employs TRBV20-1 and TRBJ2-3, with D perhaps TRBD2 (6 bases). This CDR3 is built from 16 residues. The V end was cut by 0 bases, the J end by 4 bases, with 17 bases between. Germline CDR1 DFQATT, CDR2 SNEGSKA (reference sequence).